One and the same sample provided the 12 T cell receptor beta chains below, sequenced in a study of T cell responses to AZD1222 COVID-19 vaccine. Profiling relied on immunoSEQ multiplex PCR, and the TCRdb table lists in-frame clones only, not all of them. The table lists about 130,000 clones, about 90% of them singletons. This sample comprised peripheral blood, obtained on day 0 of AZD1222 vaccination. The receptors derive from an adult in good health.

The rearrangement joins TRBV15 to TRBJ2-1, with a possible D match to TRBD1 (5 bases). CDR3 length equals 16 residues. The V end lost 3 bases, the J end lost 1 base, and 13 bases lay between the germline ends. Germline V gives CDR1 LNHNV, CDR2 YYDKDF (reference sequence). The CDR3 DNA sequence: TGTGCCACCAGCAGGGGCGGTGGGGCTTCCTACAATGAGCAGTTCTTC. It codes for CATSRGGGASYNEQFF.

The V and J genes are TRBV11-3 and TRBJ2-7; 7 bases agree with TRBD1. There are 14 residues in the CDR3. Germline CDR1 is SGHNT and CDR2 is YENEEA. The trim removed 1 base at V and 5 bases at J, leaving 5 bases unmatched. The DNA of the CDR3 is TGTGCCAGCAGCTTAGCCCCTGACAGGGACGAGCAGTACTTC. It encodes CASSLAPDRDEQYF.

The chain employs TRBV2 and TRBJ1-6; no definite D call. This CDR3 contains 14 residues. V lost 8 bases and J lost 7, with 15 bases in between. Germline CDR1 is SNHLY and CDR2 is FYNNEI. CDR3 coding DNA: TGTGCCAGCGGGCGGGCTTTAGGGAATTCACCCCTCCACTTT. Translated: CASGRALGNSPLHF.

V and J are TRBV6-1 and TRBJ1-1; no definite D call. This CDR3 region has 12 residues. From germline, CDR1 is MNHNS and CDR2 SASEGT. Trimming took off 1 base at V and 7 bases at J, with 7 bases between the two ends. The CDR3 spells CASSEVGLEAFF. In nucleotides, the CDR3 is TGTGCCAGCAGTGAAGTGGGCCTTGAAGCTTTCTTT.

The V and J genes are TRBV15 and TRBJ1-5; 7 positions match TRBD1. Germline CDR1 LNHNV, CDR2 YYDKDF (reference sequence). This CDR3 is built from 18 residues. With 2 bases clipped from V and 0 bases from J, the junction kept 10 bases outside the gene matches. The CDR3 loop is CATSRPVRKGASNQPQHF. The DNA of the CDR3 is TGTGCCACCAGCAGACCGGTACGGAAGGGGGCTAGCAATCAGCCCCAGCATTTT.

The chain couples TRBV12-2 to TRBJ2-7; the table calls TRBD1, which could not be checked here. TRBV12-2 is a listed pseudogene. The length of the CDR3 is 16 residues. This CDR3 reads CASRLARDRGFYEQYF. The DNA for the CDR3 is TGTGCAAGTCGCTTAGCACGGGACAGGGGGTTCTACGAGCAGTACTTC.

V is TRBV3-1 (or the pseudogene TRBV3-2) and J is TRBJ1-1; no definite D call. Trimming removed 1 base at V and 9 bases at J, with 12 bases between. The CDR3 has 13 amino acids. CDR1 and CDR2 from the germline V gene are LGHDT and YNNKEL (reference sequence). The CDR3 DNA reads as TGTGCCAGCAGCCAAGGAAGAAACGCTCAAGCTTTCTTT. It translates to CASSQGRNAQAFF.

The CDR3 here is CASSLAVGGGIGGANVLTF. The CDR3, as DNA: TGCGCCAGCAGCTTAGCCGTGGGTGGAGGGATCGGTGGGGCCAACGTCCTGACTTTC. V gene TRBV5-1 combines with J gene TRBJ2-6; weak D call: TRBD2 (6 bases). The V and J ends lost 2 bases and 3 bases respectively, with 21 bases between them. The CDR3 is made up of 19 amino acids. Germline CDR1 SGHRS, CDR2 YFSETQ.

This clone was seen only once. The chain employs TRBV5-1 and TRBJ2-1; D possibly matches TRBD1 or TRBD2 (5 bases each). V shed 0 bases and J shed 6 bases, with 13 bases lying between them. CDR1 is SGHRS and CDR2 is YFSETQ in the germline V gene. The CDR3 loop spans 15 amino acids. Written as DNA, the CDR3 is TGCGCCAGCAGCTTGGTGGGGGAGACTGGCAATGAGCAGTTCTTC. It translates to CASSLVGETGNEQFF.

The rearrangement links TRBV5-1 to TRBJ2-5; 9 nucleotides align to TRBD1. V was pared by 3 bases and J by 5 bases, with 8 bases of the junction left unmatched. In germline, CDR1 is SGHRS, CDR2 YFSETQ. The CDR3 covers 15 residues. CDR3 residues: CASSSNTGGRETQYF. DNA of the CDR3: TGCGCCAGCAGCTCTAACACAGGGGGCCGGGAGACCCAGTACTTC.

CDR3 residues: CASSLAGRNYEQYF. Written as DNA, the CDR3 is TGTGCCAGCAGCTTAGCTGGCAGGAATTACGAGCAGTACTTC. The gene calls are TRBV7-8 and TRBJ2-7, with D hard to call. The CDR3 runs 14 residues. Germline CDR1 and CDR2: SGHVS and FQNEAQ. The V gene lost 0 bases and the J gene lost 4 bases, with 10 bases spanning the gap.

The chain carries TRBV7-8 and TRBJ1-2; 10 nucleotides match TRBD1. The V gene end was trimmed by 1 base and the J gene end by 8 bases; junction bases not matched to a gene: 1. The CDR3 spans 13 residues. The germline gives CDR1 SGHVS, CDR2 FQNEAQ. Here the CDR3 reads CASSLGQGAGYTF. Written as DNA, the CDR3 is TGTGCCAGCAGCTTAGGACAGGGGGCAGGCTACACCTTC.